This is a list of T cell receptor beta chains from one sample in a study of blood T cells in healthy people across ages. TCRdb re-derived calls from the 5' RACE reads in MiXCR, one entry per CDR3 protein. The sample lists some 710,000 distinct CDR3 sequences, 22% occurring once. Sequenced input: blood. The receptors originated from a man aged 65 to 85 in good health. CDR3s include the opening cysteine and the closing phenylalanine or tryptophan. D genes are given only for firm matches. For some rows the clone size is stated as once, few or many, or as a class when expanded; others skip it.

TRBV20-1,TRBJ1-2,.,TRBD1,TGCAGTGCTGGACAGGGAGTATATGGCTACACCTTC,CSAGQGVYGYTF
TRBV12-3/TRBV12-4,TRBJ1-4,.,TRBD1,TGTGCCAGCAGGACCGGGACAGGTGAAAAACTGTTTTTT,CASRTGTGEKLFF
TRBV10-3,TRBJ2-1,few,.,TGTGCCATCAGTATGGCTAGCGTATACAATGAGCAGTTCTTC,CAISMASVYNEQFF
TRBV5-1,TRBJ1-1,.,.,TGCGCCAGCAGCTTGGCGGTTACCACTGAAGCTTTCTTT,CASSLAVTTEAFF
TRBV29-1,TRBJ1-2,few,TRBD1,TGCAGCGTTTATCCCCAGGGGGCTTTTGGCTACACCTTC,CSVYPQGAFGYTF
TRBV18,TRBJ1-5,.,.,TGTGCCAGCTCATTCCGACAAGGCCAGAGGGATCAGCCCCAGCATTTT,CASSFRQGQRDQPQHF
TRBV6-6,TRBJ1-1,few,TRBD1,TGTGCCAGCAACACGCTGGGCAGGGGGTACACTGAAGCTTTCTTT,CASNTLGRGYTEAFF
TRBV7-7,TRBJ2-1,few,.,TGTGCCAGCAGCCCGTCTGCCTTAACTTTACATGAGCAGTTCTTC,CASSPSALTLHEQFF
TRBV6-2/TRBV6-3,TRBJ1-5,.,.,TGTGCCAGCAGCCGAGGGTCACTCTATAGCAATCAGCCCCAGCATTTT,CASSRGSLYSNQPQHF
TRBV29-1,TRBJ2-3,.,TRBD2,TGCAGCGTTGGAGGACTAGCGGGCACAGATACGCAGTATTTT,CSVGGLAGTDTQYF
TRBV29-1,TRBJ2-1,.,TRBD2,TGCAGCGTTGAACAGCGGGGGGGCATCAATGAGCAGTTCTTC,CSVEQRGGINEQFF
TRBV6-1,TRBJ2-2,.,TRBD1,TGTGCCAGCAGCGCCCGGACAGGATACACCGGGGAGCTGTTTTTT,CASSARTGYTGELFF
TRBV18,TRBJ1-1,.,.,TGTGCCAGCTCACCCCAGACAGGCACTGAAGCTTTCTTT,CASSPQTGTEAFF
TRBV7-2,TRBJ1-2,few,TRBD1,TGTGCCAGCAGCTTCCCGGGGGGACAGCAGTATGGCTACACCTTC,CASSFPGGQQYGYTF
TRBV12-3/TRBV12-4,TRBJ2-5,few,TRBD2,TGTGCCAGCAGTTTAGCTCAGACTAGCGGGGTTTCAGAGACCCAGTACTTC,CASSLAQTSGVSETQYF
TRBV11-2,TRBJ2-4,.,.,TGTGCCAGCAGCTTGGCGGTGAACATTCAGTACTTC,CASSLAVNIQYF
TRBV2,TRBJ2-5,.,.,TGTGCCAGCAGCCCGACATCGGAGACCCAGTACTTC,CASSPTSETQYF
TRBV2,TRBJ1-4,.,TRBD1,TGTGCCAGCAGTGTCGGACAGGGGATGGAAAAACTGTTTTTT,CASSVGQGMEKLFF
TRBV12-3/TRBV12-4,TRBJ2-3,many,.,TGTGCCAGCAGTTTGGGCCCCCGGGGCACAGATACGCAGTATTTT,CASSLGPRGTDTQYF
TRBV29-1,TRBJ2-2,.,.,TGCAGCGTTGATACGCGGGGGAACACCGGGGAGCTGTTTTTT,CSVDTRGNTGELFF
TRBV12-3/TRBV12-4,TRBJ2-4,.,.,TGTGCCAGCACCCCGGGCGGGCCAGTCCAAAACATTCAGTACTTC,CASTPGGPVQNIQYF
TRBV29-1,TRBJ2-1,.,.,TGCAGCGTTGAGGGAGGTGGGAGCGGGCTCCACTACAATGAGCAGTTCTTC,CSVEGGGSGLHYNEQFF
TRBV12-3/TRBV12-4,TRBJ2-1,.,.,TGTGCCAGCAGCCAGCCGCCCCAAACCGGGGAGCAGTTCTTC,CASSQPPQTGEQFF
TRBV6-5,TRBJ1-1,.,.,TGTGCCAGTATCGGGACATCGAACACTGAAGCTTTCTTT,CASIGTSNTEAFF
TRBV11-2,TRBJ2-2,few,.,TGTGCCAGCACCTTCTCTCGGGTGGCGGGCACCGGGGAGCTGTTTTTT,CASTFSRVAGTGELFF
TRBV6-5,TRBJ2-2,.,.,TGTGCCAGCAGTTATGGGTCCTTCGCGAACACCGGGGAGCTGTTTTTT,CASSYGSFANTGELFF
TRBV12-3/TRBV12-4,TRBJ2-1,few,TRBD2,TGTGCCAGCATCCGGACTAGCGGGGGATCCTACAATGAGCAGTTCTTC,CASIRTSGGSYNEQFF
TRBV12-3/TRBV12-4,TRBJ2-1,.,.,TGTGCCAGCAGTTTATTTACAGGGAATTACAATGAGCAGTTCTTC,CASSLFTGNYNEQFF